This record covers a single T cell receptor beta chain. The record originates from a study of cytomegalovirus exposure and HLA in healthy donors. From germline, CDR1 is SEHNR and CDR2 FQNEAQ (reference sequence). The CDR3 has 17 amino acids. The junction had 11 bases not matched to a gene; V was cut back by 4 bases and J by 3 bases. Amplification used 60 Vbeta primers and 13 Jbeta primers. Sequencing was performed with immunoSEQ multiplex PCR; in TCRdb, only in-frame clones are kept and a portion is missing. The table shows approximately 150,000 clones, with more than 75% occurring only once. The chain recombines TRBV7-9 with TRBJ1-5, with 8 bases aligning to TRBD1. This clonotype originated in a man younger than 35 in good health and CMV-seropositive. The sequenced sample consisted of PBMCs. The CDR3 region is CASSSLPGTGLNQPQHF. The CDR3 DNA reads as TGTGCCAGCAGCTCCCTCCCGGGGACAGGACTCAATCAGCCCCAGCATTTT.